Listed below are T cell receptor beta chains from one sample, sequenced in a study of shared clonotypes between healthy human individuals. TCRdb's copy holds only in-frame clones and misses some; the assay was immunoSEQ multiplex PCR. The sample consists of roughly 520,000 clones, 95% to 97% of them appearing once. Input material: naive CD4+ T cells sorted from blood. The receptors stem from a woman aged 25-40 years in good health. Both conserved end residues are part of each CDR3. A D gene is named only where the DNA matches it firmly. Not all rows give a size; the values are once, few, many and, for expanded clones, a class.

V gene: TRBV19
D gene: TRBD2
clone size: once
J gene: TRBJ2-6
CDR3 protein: CASSQASGRRGANVLTF
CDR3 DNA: TGTGCCAGTAGTCAAGCGAGCGGGAGAAGAGGGGCCAACGTCCTGACTTTC

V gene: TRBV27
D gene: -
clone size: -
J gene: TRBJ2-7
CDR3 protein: CASSLMGHEQYF
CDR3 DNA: TGTGCCAGCAGTTTAATGGGGCACGAGCAGTACTTC

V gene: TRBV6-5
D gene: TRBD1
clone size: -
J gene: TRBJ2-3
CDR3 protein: CASSQDREATDTQYF
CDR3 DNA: TGTGCCAGCAGTCAAGACAGGGAAGCCACAGATACGCAGTATTTT

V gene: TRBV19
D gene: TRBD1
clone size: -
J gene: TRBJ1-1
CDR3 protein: CASSRIGQGERTEAFF
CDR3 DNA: TGTGCCAGTAGTAGAATAGGACAGGGAGAGAGGACTGAAGCTTTCTTT

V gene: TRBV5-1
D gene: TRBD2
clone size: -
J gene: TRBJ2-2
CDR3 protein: CASSVSGSIGELFF
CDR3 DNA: TGCGCCAGCAGCGTAAGCGGGAGTATCGGGGAGCTGTTTTTT

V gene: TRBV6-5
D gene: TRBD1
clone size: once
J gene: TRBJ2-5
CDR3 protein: CASRPGGTEATQYF
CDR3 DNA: TGTGCCAGCAGGCCGGGTGGGACAGAGGCGACCCAGTACTTC

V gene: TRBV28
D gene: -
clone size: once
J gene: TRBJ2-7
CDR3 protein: CASSLSLRTIMTYEQYF
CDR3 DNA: TGTGCCAGCAGTTTATCCCTCCGGACTATAATGACCTACGAGCAGTACTTC

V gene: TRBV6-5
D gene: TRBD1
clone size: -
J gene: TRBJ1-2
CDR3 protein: CASTRQGRSGYTF
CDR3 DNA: TGTGCCAGCACCCGACAGGGTCGCTCTGGCTACACCTTC

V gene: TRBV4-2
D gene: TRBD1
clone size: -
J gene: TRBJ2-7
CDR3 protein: CASSRYGTGDVHEQYF
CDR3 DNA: TGTGCCAGCAGCCGGTACGGGACAGGGGATGTCCACGAGCAGTACTTC

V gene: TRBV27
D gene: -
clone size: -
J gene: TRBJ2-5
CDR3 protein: CASAFVGEQETQYF
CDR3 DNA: TGTGCCAGCGCTTTTGTGGGAGAGCAAGAGACCCAGTACTTC

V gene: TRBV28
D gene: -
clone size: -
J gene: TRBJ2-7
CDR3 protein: CASSFPQRPYEQYF
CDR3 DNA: TGTGCCAGCAGTTTCCCCCAGCGTCCCTACGAGCAGTACTTC

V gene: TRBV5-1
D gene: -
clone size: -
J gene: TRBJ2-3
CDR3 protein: CASSAPAGTRSSSTDTQYF
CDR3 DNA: TGCGCCAGCAGCGCGCCAGCGGGTACGCGGTCTTCTAGCACAGATACGCAGTATTTT

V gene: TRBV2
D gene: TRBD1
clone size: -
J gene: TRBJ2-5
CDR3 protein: CASRGRGRTGETQYF
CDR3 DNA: TGTGCCAGCAGGGGGCGGGGCCGGACAGGGGAGACCCAGTACTTC

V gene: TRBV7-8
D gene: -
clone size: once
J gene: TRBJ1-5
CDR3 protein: CASSLGLRGGNQPQHF
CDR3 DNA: TGTGCCAGCAGCTTGGGACTCAGGGGAGGGAATCAGCCCCAGCATTTT

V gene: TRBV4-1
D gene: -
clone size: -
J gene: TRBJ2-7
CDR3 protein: CASSQRLGLEPSYEQYF
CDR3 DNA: TGCGCCAGCAGCCAACGACTAGGACTCGAACCTTCCTACGAGCAGTACTTC

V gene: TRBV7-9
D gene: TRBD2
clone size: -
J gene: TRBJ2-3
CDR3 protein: CASSPGTSGGSTDTQYF
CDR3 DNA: TGTGCCAGCAGCCCTGGGACTAGCGGGGGGAGCACAGATACGCAGTATTTT

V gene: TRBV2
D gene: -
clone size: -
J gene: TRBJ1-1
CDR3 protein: CASAQREIEAFF
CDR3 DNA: TGTGCCAGCGCACAGCGAGAAATTGAAGCTTTCTTT

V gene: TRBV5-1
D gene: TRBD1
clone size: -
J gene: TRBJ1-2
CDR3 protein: CASSQQGDGYTF
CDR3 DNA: TGCGCCAGCAGCCAACAGGGGGACGGCTACACCTTC

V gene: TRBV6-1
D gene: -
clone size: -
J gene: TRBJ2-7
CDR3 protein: CASSEGQGFHEQYF
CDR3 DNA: TGTGCCAGCAGTGAAGGGCAGGGGTTCCACGAGCAGTACTTC

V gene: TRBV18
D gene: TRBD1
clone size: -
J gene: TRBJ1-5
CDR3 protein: CASSPGQGITYSNQPQHF
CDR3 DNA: TGTGCCAGCTCACCCGGACAGGGGATAACCTATAGCAATCAGCCCCAGCATTTT